This T cell receptor (beta chain) emerged from a study of blood T cells in healthy people across ages. Remarks on this clonotype: The antigen remains unidentified.

The J segment lost 3 bases and the V segment lost 3 bases, leaving 2 bases of the junction unmatched. Germline CDR1 and CDR2: MRHNA and SNTAGT. This CDR3 is 15 amino acids long. Then a second PCR, running roughly 7 to 11 cycles, was carried out with a sample-barcoded 5' primer and a J-beta primer mix. TCRdb reprocessed the 5' RACE reads via MiXCR and lists one record per CDR3 protein. This sample has approximately 800,000 distinct CDR3 sequences, with about half found just once. The study's findings and limits: Roughly linearly, TCR beta diversity per million T cells fell as age increased.

The clonotype originates from an older man in good health. The sample comprised blood. The chain recombines TRBV6-4 with TRBJ2-3, with 11 bases fitting TRBD2. The CDR3 DNA follows: TGTGCCAGCAGTGAACTAGCGGGGGCGACAGATACGCAGTATTTT. It specifies CASSELAGATDTQYF.